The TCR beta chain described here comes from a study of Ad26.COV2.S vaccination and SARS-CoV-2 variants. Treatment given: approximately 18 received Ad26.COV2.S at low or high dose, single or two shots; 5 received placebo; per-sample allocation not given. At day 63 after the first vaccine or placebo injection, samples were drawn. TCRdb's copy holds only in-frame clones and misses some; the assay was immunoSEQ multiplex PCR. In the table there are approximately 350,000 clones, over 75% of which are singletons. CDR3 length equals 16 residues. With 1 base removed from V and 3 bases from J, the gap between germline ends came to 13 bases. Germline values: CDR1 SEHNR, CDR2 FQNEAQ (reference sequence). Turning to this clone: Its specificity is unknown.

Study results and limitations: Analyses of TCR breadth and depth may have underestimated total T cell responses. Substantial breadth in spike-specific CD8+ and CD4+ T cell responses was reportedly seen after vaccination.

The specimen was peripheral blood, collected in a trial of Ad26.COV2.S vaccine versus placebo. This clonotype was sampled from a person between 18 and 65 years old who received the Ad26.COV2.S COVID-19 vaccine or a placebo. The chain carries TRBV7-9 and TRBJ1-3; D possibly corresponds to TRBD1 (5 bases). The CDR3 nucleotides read TGTGCCAGCAGCTTAGGGGCCAGGGAAAATGGAAACACCATATATTTT. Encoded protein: CASSLGARENGNTIYF.